This T cell receptor beta chain stems from a study of blood T cell repertoires in COVID-19. In the study overall: The United States, Italy and Spain provided the acute and convalescent COVID-19 samples. T cells, B-cell-depleted T cells, or PBMCs supplied cDNA or gDNA.

How the authors handled the data: By means of reference gene primer amplification, nucleated cell counts were estimated. Profiling relied on immunoSEQ multiplex PCR, and the TCRdb table lists in-frame clones only, not all of them. V, J and clone size reflect that table, while D and trimming were determined from the DNA. The sample contains 90,000 to 140,000 clones, approximately 82% of which appear only once. This CDR3 region has 14 residues. Trimming took 1 base from V and 4 from J, leaving 9 bases between them. Germline CDR1 reads SGHTA; CDR2 reads FQGNSA. The receptor was isolated from a woman older than 75 with acute or convalescent COVID-19. The rearrangement joins TRBV7-2 to TRBJ2-3, with D possibly being TRBD2 (5 bases). The source material was peripheral blood. The CDR3 DNA reads TGTGCCAGCAGCTTAGGCACTAGGCCAGATACGCAGTATTTT. Translating gives CASSLGTRPDTQYF.